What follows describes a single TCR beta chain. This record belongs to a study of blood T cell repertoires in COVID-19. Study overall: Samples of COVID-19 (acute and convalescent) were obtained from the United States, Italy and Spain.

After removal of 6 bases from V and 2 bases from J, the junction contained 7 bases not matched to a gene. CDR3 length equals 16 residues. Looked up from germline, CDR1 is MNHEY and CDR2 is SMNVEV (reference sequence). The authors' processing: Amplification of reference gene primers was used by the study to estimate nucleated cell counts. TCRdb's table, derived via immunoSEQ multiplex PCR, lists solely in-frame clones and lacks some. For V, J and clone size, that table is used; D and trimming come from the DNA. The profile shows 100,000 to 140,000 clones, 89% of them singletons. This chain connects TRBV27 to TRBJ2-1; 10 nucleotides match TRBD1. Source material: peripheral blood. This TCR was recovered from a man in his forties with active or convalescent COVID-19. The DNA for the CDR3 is TGTGCCAGCAGCCGCTTTGGGACAGGGGCCTACAATGAGCAGTTCTTC. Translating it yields CASSRFGTGAYNEQFF.